The T cell receptor (beta chain) described here comes from a study of T cell repertoires in cytomegalovirus infection. Study as a whole: Public TCR beta signatures marked donors with CMV infection and the matching HLA.

General study points: CMV carriers with the relevant HLA were identified by cumulative public TCR beta family frequency.

This clonotype has just a few counts. What it binds is unknown. Trimming at V came to 4 bases and at J to 7 bases, leaving 13 bases not matched to a gene. The CDR3 totals 17 residues. Germline V gene sequence: CDR1 SEHNR, CDR2 FQNEAQ (reference sequence). TCRdb recomputed calls from the reads with MiXCR, one row per CDR3 protein. The sample records 100,000 to 150,000 distinct CDR3 sequences, around 30% being singletons. This chain connects TRBV7-9 to TRBJ1-4, with 9 nucleotides matching TRBD1. The receptor was derived from a human donor in good health (CMV status not recorded). Some clones in this sample may be carry-over from other donors' samples. Sample: CD8+ T cells from cultured PBMCs, taken from culture after CMV antigen stimulation. The CDR3 DNA reads as TGTGCCAGCAGCTGGCCGGGACAGGGAGGAAACGGTGAAAAACTGTTTTTT. As protein: CASSWPGQGGNGEKLFF.